This paragraph covers one T cell receptor (beta chain) sequence. Its antigen is currently unknown. The investigators reverse transcribed all of the isolated RNA, so they sequenced expressed TCRB transcripts. Assay: immunoSEQ multiplex PCR; the TCRdb copy retains only in-frame clones and omits some. The sample records a few hundred thousand clones, roughly a tenth being singletons. This sample was taken from a study of beta chain features in type 1 diabetes. Study results and limitations: Shortening that was moderate but significant affected the TCRB CDR3s of Type 1 diabetes patients in all four CD4+ subsets.

Blood was drawn once from each donor into heparinised tubes. The draws averaged about 120 mL. It was via CD45RO/CCR7/CD25/CD127/CD95/CD27 that CD4+ naive, central memory, regulatory and stem cell-like memory cells were sorted. Sequenced sample: naive CD4+ T cells from blood. The TCR was taken from a man between 25 and 39 years old with type 1 diabetes.

CDR3: CASSYAGDQETQYF. The CDR3 nucleotides are TGTGCCAGCAGCTATGCGGGGGACCAAGAGACCCAGTACTTC. This sequence joins TRBV5-4 and TRBJ2-5, with 7 bases fitting TRBD2. The CDR3 consists of 14 residues. The V segment lost 3 bases and the J segment 0 bases; nucleotides outside the gene matches: 2. Germline V gene data show CDR1 as SGHNT and CDR2 as YYREEE (reference sequence). Looking up the rest from reference TRBV5-4 and TRBJ2-5 gives the full variable domain: ETGVTQSPTHLIKTRGQQVTLRCSSQSGHNTVSWYQQALGQGPQFIFQYYREEENGRGNFPPRFSGLQFPNYSSELNVNALELDDSALYLCASSYAGDQETQYFGPGTRLLVL.